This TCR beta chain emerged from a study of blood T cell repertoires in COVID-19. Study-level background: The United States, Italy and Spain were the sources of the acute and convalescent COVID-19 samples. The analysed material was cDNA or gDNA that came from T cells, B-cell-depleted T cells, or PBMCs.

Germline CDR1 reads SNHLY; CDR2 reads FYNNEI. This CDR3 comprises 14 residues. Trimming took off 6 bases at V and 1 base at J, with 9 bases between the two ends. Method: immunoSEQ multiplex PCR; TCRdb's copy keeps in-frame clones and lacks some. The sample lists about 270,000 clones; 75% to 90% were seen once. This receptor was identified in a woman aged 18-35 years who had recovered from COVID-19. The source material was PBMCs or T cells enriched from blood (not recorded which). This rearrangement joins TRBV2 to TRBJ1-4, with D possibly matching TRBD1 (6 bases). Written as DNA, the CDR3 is TGTGCCAGCAGAATACAGGGAACTAATGAAAAACTGTTTTTT. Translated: CASRIQGTNEKLFF.